This T cell receptor (beta chain) was found in a study of blood T cell repertoires in COVID-19. Overall study: Spain, Italy and the United States supplied samples that represented acute and convalescent COVID-19.

Assay: immunoSEQ multiplex PCR; the TCRdb copy retains only in-frame clones and omits some. The table lists around 260,000 clones, 80% to 85% of them singletons. Looked up from germline, CDR1 is LGHDT and CDR2 is YNNKEL (reference sequence). V trimming: 6 bases; J trimming: 7 bases; junction bases outside the gene matches: 13. CDR3 length: 16 residues. This sequence originates from a person between 65 and 79 years old with COVID-19, enrolled during active disease. The chain uses TRBV3-1 (or the pseudogene TRBV3-2) and TRBJ2-1; TRBD2 matches at 9 bases. The sample taken for sequencing was peripheral blood. The CDR3 bases are TGTGCCAGCAGTCGAGCTGCGGGGGGGCCGGGAAATGAGCAGTTCTTC. It is translated as CASSRAAGGPGNEQFF.